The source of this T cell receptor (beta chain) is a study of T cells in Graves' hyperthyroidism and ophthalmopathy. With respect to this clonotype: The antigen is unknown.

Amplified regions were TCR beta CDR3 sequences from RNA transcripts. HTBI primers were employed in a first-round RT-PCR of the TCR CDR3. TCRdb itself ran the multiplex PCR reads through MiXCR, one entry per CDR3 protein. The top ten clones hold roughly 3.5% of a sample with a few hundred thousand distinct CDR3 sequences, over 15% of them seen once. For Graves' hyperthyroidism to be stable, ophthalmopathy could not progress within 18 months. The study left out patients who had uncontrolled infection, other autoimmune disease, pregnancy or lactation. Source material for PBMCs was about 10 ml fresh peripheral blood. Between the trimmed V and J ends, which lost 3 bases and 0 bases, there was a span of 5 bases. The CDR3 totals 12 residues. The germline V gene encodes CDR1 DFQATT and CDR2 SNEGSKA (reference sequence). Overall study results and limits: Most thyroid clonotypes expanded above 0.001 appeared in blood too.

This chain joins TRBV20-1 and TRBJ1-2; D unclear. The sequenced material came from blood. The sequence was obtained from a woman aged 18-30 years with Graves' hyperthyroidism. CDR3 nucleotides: TGCAGTGCTAGGAGGACTAACTATGGCTACACCTTC. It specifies CSARRTNYGYTF.